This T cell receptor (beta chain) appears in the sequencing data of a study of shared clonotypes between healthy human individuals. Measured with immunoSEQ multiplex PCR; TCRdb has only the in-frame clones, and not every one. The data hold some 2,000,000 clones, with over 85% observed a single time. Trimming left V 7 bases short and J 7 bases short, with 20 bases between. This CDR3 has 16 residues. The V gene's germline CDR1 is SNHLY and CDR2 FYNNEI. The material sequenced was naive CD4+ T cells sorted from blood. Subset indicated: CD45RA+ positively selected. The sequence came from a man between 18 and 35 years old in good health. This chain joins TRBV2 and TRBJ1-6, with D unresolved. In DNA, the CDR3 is TGTGCCAGCACCGAAGGTATATATAGTAGGAATTCACCCCTCCACTTT. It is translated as CASTEGIYSRNSPLHF.